Listed here is a single T cell receptor beta chain. This sample is part of a study of blood T cell repertoires in COVID-19. Generated by immunoSEQ multiplex PCR, the TCRdb table keeps only in-frame clones and is missing some. The repertoire consists of about 330,000 clones, with over 80% occurring once and the leading ten covering less than 6.5%. Trimming took off 7 bases at V and 4 bases at J, with 16 bases between the two ends. CDR1 and CDR2 (germline): MRHNA, SNTAGT. CDR3 size: 14 residues. The receptor comes from a man between 25 and 39 years old who had recovered from COVID-19. The J gene is TRBJ1-2, the V gene TRBV6-4; D not resolved. The sequencing sample was made of PBMCs or T cells enriched from blood (not recorded which). Here the CDR3 reads CASTKLRAPYGYTF. CDR3 nucleotides: TGTGCCAGCACCAAGCTGAGGGCTCCCTATGGCTACACCTTC.